This T cell receptor (beta chain) emerged from a study of blood T cell repertoires in COVID-19. Overall study context: Acute and convalescent COVID-19 specimens originated in the United States, Italy and Spain. From T cells, B-cell-depleted T cells, or PBMCs came the material, which was cDNA or gDNA.

Under the authors' procedure: From reference gene primer amplification, estimates of nucleated cell counts were derived. This table comes from immunoSEQ multiplex PCR, and its TCRdb copy is limited to in-frame clones, with some not included. That table furnishes V, J and clone size, whereas the DNA furnished D and trimming. The sample yields more than 200,000 clones, approximately 86% seen once. The junction had 8 bases not matched to a gene; V was cut back by 0 bases and J by 3 bases. This CDR3 contains 18 residues. The germline gives CDR1 LGHNA, CDR2 YNFKEQ. Specimen: peripheral blood. This receptor was taken from a young man with active or convalescent COVID-19. The V call is TRBV4-2, the J call TRBJ2-3, with 11 bases lining up with TRBD2. Here the CDR3 DNA reads TGTGCCAGCAGCCAAGATTGGGCTAGCGGGGGGACAACAGATACGCAGTATTTT. It codes for CASSQDWASGGTTDTQYF.